What follows are 4 T cell receptor beta chains derived from one specimen sequenced in a study of blood T cells in healthy people across ages. Then a second PCR, running about 6 to 11 cycles, was carried out with a sample-barcoded 5' primer and a J-beta primer mix. TCRdb used MiXCR to reprocess the 5' RACE reads, holding one entry per CDR3 protein. In the table there are about 1.6 million distinct CDR3 sequences, roughly 30% of which are singletons. The specimen was blood. The receptors derive from a woman in her twenties or thirties in good health.

The chain couples TRBV11-3 to TRBJ2-3, with 13 bases lining up with TRBD2. V dropped 1 base and J dropped 3; count of bases not matched to a gene: 4. Germline lookup yields CDR1 SGHNT and CDR2 YENEEA. This CDR3 has 17 amino acids. Here the CDR3 reads CASSLGGLAGVTDTQYF. The CDR3 DNA sequence: TGTGCCAGCAGCTTAGGTGGACTAGCGGGAGTAACAGATACGCAGTATTTT.

CDR3 in amino acids: CASIPDGYTDTQYF. Here the CDR3 DNA reads TGTGCCAGCATACCGGACGGATACACAGATACGCAGTATTTT. The rearrangement links TRBV2 to TRBJ2-3; D remains unclear. V was trimmed by 7 bases and J by 2 bases, leaving 13 bases between them. This CDR3 comprises 14 residues. Germline CDR1 is SNHLY and CDR2 is FYNNEI.

This clonotype appeared a few times. V usage is TRBV29-1 and J usage is TRBJ1-1; D gene unclear. CDR3 size: 13 residues. V lost 4 bases and J lost 1, with 10 bases in between. CDR1 is SQVTM, CDR2 ANQGSEA, per germline. The CDR3 nucleotides are TGCAGCGTTGCTGCCAGCGAGAACACTGAAGCTTTCTTT. Encoded protein: CSVAASENTEAFF. The whole variable domain, remainder taken from reference TRBV29-1 and TRBJ1-1, is SAVISQKPSRDICQRGTSLTIQCQVDSQVTMMFWYRQQPGQSLTLIATANQGSEATYESGFVIDKFPISRPNLTFSTLTVSNMSPEDSSIYLCSVAASENTEAFFGQGTRLTVV.

In the case of this clonotype: Germline and junction disagree at one end, which may indicate a read error. The rearrangement joins TRBV19 to TRBJ2-1; TRBD2 matches at 7 bases. Germline V CDR1 and CDR2: LNHDA, SQIVND (reference sequence). The CDR3 length is 17 residues. This chain's CDR3 is CASSIPKWRGRYNQQFF. The CDR3 nucleotides are TGTGCCAGTAGTATTCCCAAGTGGCGGGGGAGATACAATCAGCAGTTCTTC.